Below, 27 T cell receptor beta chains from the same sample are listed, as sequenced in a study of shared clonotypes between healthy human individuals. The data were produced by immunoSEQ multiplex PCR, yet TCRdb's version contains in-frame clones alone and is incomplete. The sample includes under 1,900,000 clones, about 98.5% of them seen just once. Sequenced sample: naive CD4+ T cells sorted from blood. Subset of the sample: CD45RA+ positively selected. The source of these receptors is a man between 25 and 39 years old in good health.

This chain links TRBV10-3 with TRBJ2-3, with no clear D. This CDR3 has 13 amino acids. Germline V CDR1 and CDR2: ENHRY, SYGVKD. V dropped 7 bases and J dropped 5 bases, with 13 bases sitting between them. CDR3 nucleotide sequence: TGTGCCATCATGGCCGATTCAGTAGATACGCAGTATTTT. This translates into CAIMADSVDTQYF.

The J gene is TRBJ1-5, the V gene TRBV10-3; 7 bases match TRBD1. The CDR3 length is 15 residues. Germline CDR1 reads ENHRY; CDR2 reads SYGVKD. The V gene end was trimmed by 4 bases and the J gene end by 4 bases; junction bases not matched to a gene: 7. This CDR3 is CAISAGTGDNQPQHF. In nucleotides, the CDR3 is TGTGCCATCAGTGCCGGCACAGGGGATAATCAGCCCCAGCATTTT.

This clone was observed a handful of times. The CDR3 spells CASRKLTGGGYTF. CDR3 DNA: TGTGCCAGCAGGAAATTAACAGGGGGTGGCTACACCTTC. The gene calls are TRBV28 and TRBJ1-2, with 8 bases matching TRBD1. Germline V CDR1 and CDR2: MDHEN, SYDVKM. CDR3 length: 13 residues. V gave up 6 bases and J gave up 7 bases; unmatched junction bases: 7.

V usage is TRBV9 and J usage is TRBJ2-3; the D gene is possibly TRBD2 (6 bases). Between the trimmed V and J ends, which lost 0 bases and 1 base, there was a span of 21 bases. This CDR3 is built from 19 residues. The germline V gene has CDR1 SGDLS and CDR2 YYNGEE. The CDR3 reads CASSVAAGPRASGTDTQYF. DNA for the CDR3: TGTGCCAGCAGCGTAGCTGCAGGTCCGAGAGCTAGCGGCACAGATACGCAGTATTTT.

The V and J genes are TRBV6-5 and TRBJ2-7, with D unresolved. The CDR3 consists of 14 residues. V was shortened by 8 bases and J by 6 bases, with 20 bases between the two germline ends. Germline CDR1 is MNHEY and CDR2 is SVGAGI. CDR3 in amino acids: CASAVSSAPGEQYF. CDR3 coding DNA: TGTGCCAGCGCGGTCTCCTCTGCCCCGGGCGAGCAGTACTTC.

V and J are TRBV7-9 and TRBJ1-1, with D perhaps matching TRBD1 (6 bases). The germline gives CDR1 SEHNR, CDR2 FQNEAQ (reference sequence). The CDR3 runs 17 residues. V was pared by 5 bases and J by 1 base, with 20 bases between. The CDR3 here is CASSEARVGGRNTEAFF. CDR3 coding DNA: TGTGCCAGCAGCGAAGCCCGGGTAGGGGGACGGAACACTGAAGCTTTCTTT.

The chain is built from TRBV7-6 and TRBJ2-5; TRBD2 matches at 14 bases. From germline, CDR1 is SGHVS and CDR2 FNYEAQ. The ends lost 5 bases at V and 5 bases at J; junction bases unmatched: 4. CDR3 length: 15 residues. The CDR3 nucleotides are TGTGCCAGCAGCGGACTAGCGGGAGGTGGGGAGACCCAGTACTTC. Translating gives CASSGLAGGGETQYF.

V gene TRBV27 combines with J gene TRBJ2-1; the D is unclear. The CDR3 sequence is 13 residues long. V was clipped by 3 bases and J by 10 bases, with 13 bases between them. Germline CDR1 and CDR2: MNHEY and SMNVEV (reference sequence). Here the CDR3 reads CASSFAGMEEQFF. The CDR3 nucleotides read TGTGCCAGCAGTTTTGCCGGAATGGAGGAGCAGTTCTTC.

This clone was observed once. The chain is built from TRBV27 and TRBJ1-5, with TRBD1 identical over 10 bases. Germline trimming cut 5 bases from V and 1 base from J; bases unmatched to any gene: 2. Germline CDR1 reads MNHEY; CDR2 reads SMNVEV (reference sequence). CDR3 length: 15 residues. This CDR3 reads CASSRQGASNQPQHF. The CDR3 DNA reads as TGTGCCAGCAGTCGACAGGGGGCCAGCAATCAGCCCCAGCATTTT.

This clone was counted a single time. CDR3 sequence (DNA): TGTGCCAGCAGCTTAGGGACTAGCGAAGATACGCAGTATTTT. Translated, it gives CASSLGTSEDTQYF. The V gene is TRBV7-9, the J gene TRBJ2-3; 9 nucleotides match TRBD2. With V trimmed by 1 base and J by 5 bases, 1 base remained unmatched. Germline V gene data show CDR1 as SEHNR and CDR2 as FQNEAQ (reference sequence). This CDR3 has 14 residues.

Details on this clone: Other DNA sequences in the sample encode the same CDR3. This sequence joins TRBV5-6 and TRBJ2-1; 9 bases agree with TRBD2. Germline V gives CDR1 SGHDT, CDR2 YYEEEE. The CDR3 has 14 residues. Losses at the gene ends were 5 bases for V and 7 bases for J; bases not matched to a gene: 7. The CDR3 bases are TGTGCCAGCAGTTTAGCGGGAGTTAGTAATGAGCAGTTCTTC. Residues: CASSLAGVSNEQFF. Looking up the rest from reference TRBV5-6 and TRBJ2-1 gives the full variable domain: DAGVTQSPTHLIKTRGQQVTLRCSPKSGHDTVSWYQQALGQGPQFIFQYYEEEERQRGNFPDRFSGHQFPNYSSELNVNALLLGDSALYLCASSLAGVSNEQFFGPGTRLTVL.

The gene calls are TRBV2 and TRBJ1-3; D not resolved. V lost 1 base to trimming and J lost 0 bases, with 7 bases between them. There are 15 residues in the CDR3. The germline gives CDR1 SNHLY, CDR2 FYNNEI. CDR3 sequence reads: CASSEGGRSGNTIYF. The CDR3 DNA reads TGTGCCAGCAGTGAAGGCGGACGCTCTGGAAACACCATATATTTT.

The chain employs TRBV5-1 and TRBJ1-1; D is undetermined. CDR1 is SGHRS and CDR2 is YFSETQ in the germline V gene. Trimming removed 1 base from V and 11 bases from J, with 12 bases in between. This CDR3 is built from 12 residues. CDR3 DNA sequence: TGCGCCAGCAGCTTGACAAGGGAAGTGGCTTTCTTT. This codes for CASSLTREVAFF.

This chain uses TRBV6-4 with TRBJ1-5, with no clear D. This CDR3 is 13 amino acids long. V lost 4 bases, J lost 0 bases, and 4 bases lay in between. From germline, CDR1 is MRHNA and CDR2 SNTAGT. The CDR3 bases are TGTGCCAGCAGTGTAAGTAGCAATCAGCCCCAGCATTTT. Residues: CASSVSSNQPQHF.

This CDR3 reads CATSRDPSGDNEQFF. Here the CDR3 DNA reads TGTGCCACCAGCAGGGATCCCTCGGGCGACAATGAGCAGTTCTTC. The chain recombines TRBV15 with TRBJ2-1; D remains unclear. Trimming left V 3 bases short and J 5 bases short, with 14 bases between. This CDR3 contains 15 residues. Per the germline V gene, CDR1 is LNHNV and CDR2 is YYDKDF (reference sequence).

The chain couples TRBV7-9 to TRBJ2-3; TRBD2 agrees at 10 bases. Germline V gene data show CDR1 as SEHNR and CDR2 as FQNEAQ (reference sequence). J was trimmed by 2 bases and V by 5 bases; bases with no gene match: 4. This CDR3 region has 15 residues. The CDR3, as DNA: TGTGCCAGCAGCCAAGCGGGAGGGGTCACAGATACGCAGTATTTT. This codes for CASSQAGGVTDTQYF.

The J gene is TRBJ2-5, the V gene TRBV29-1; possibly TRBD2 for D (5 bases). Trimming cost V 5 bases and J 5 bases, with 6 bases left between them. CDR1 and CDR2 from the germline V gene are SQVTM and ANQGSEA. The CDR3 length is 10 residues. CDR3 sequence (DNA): TGCAGCGTTCGAGGGGAGACCCAGTACTTC. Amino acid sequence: CSVRGETQYF.

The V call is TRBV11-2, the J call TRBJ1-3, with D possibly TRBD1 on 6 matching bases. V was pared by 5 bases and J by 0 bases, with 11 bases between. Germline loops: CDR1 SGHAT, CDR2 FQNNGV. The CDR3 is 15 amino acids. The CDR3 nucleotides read TGTGCCAGCAGCCCCAGGACAGACTCTGGAAACACCATATATTTT. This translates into CASSPRTDSGNTIYF. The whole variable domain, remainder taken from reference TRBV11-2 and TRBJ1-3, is EAGVAQSPRYKIIEKRQSVAFWCNPISGHATLYWYQQILGQGPKLLIQFQNNGVVDDSQLPKDRFSAERLKGVDSTLKIQPAKLEDSAVYLCASSPRTDSGNTIYFGEGSWLTVV.

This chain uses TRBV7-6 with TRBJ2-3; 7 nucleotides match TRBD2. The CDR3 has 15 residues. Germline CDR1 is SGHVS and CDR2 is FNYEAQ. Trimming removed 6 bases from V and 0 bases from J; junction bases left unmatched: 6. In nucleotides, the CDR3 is TGTGCCAGCAGTATTCTAGCGGCGAGCACAGATACGCAGTATTTT. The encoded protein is CASSILAASTDTQYF. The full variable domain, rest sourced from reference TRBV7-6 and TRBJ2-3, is GAGVSQSPRYKVTKRGQDVALRCDPISGHVSLYWYRQALGQGPEFLTYFNYEAQQDKSGLPNDRFSAERPEGSISTLTIQRTEQRDSAMYRCASSILAASTDTQYFGPGTRLTVL.

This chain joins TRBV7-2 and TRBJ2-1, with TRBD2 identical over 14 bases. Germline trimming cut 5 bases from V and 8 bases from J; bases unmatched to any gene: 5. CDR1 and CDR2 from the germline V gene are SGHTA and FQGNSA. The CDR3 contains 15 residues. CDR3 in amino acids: CASSPRLAGGHEQFF. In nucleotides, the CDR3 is TGTGCCAGCAGCCCTAGACTAGCGGGAGGGCATGAGCAGTTCTTC.

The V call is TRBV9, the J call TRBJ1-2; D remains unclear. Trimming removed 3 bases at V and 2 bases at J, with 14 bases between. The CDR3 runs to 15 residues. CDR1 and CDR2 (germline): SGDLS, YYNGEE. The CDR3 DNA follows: TGTGCCAGCAGCGCCGAGATTGACGGGAACTATGGCTACACCTTC. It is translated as CASSAEIDGNYGYTF.

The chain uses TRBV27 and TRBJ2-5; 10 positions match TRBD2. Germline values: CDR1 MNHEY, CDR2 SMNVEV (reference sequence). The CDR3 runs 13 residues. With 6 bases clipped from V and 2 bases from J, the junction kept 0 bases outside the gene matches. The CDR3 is CASRLAGQETQYF. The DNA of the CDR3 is TGTGCCAGCAGACTAGCGGGACAAGAGACCCAGTACTTC.

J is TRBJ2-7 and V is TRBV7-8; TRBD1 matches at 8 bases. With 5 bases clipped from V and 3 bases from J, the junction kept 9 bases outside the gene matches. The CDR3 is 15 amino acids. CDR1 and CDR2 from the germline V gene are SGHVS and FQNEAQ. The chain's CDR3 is CASSQGTGPHYEQYF. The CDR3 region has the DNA TGTGCCAGCAGCCAGGGGACAGGACCCCACTACGAGCAGTACTTC.

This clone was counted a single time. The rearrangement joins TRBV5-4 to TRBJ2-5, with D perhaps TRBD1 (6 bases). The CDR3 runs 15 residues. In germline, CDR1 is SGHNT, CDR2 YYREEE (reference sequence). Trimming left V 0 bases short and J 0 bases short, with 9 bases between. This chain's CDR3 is CASSLGGLYQETQYF. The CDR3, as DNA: TGTGCCAGCAGCTTGGGGGGGCTGTACCAAGAGACCCAGTACTTC.

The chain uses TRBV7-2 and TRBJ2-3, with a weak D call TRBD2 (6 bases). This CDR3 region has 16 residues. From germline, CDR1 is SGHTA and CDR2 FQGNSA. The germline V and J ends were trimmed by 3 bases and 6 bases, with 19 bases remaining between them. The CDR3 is CASSLRRRGLEDTQYF. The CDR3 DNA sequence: TGTGCCAGCAGCTTGAGACGGAGGGGACTGGAGGATACGCAGTATTTT.

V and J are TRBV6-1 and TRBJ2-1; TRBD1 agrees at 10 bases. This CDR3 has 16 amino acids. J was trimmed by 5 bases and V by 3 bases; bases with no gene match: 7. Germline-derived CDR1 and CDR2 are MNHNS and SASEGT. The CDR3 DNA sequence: TGTGCCAGCAGTGACGTGTGGGACAGGGGCAACAATGAGCAGTTCTTC. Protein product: CASSDVWDRGNNEQFF.

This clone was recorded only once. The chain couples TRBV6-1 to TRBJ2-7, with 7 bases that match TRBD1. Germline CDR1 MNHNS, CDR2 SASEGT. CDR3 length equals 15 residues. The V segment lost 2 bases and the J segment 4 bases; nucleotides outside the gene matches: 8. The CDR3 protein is CASSEWSGGWYEQYF. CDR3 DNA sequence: TGTGCCAGCAGTGAATGGTCAGGGGGTTGGTACGAGCAGTACTTC.